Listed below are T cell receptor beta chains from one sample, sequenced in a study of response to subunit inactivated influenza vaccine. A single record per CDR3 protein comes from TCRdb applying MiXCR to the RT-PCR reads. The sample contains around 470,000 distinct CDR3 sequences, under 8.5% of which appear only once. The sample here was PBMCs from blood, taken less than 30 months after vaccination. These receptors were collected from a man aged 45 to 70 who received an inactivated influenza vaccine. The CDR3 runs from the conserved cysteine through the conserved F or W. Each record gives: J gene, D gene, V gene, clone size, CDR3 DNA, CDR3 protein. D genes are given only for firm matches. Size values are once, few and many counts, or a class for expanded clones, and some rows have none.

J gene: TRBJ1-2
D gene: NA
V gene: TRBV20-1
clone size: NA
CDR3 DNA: TGCAGTGCTCATGGGGGTGGGGGCTATGGCTACACCTTC
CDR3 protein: CSAHGGGGYGYTF

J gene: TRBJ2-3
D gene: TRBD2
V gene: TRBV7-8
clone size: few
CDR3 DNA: TGTGCCAGCAGCTTCCTCCTCCCAGCGGGAGTCACAGATACGCAGTATTTT
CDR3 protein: CASSFLLPAGVTDTQYF

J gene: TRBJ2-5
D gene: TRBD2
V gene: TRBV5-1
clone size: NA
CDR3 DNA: TGCGCCAGCAGCTACGCCGGGACTAGCGGGGGGGCGGTATCCCAAGAGACCCAGTACTTC
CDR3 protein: CASSYAGTSGGAVSQETQYF

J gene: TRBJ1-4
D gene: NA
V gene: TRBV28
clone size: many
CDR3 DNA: TGTGCCAGCCGACGACAGAACCTTAATGAAAAACTGTTTTTT
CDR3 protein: CASRRQNLNEKLFF

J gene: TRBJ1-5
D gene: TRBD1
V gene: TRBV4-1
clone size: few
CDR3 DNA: TGCGCCAGCAGCCAAACCAGGGGGTATAATCAGCCCCAGCATTTT
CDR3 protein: CASSQTRGYNQPQHF

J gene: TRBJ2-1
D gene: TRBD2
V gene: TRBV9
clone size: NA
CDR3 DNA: TGTGCCAGCTCCGGGACTAGCGGGAGCTCCTACAATGAGCAGTTCTTC
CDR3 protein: CASSGTSGSSYNEQFF

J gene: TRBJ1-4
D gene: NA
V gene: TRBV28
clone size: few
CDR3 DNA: TGTGCCAGCACCTATACCGGCGGGCGGAGGAATGAAAAACTGTTTTTT
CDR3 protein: CASTYTGGRRNEKLFF

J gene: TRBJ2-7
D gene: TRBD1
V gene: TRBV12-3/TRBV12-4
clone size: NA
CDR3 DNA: TGTGCCAGCGGGGCACCCGGGACAGGGAGGAACGAGCAGTACTTC
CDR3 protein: CASGAPGTGRNEQYF

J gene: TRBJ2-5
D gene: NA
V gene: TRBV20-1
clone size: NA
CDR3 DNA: TGCAGTGCAAGGGGCAGGGGCCCCCAAGAGACCCAGTACTTC
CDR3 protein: CSARGRGPQETQYF

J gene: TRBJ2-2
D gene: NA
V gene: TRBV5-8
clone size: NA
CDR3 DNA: TGTGCCAGCAGCCCCGCCCTTCGGAGCTACACCGGGGAGCTGTTTTTT
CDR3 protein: CASSPALRSYTGELFF

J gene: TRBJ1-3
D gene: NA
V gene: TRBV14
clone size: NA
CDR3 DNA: TGTGCCAGCAGCCAAGCATTAAGTACAGCCTCTGGAAACACCATATATTTT
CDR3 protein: CASSQALSTASGNTIYF

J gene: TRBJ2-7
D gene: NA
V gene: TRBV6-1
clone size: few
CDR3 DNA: TGTGCCAGCAGACCTGGTCCCGCCTACGAGCAGTACTTC
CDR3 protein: CASRPGPAYEQYF

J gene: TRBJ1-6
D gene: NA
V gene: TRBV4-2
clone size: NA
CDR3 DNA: TGTGCCAGCAGCCAGAGAAGGACCATGGAATCACCCCTCCACTTT
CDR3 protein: CASSQRRTMESPLHF

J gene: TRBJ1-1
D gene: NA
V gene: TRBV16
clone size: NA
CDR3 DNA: TGTGCCAGCAGCCAATGGATAGGGGGGGACACTGAAGCTTTCTTT
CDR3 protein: CASSQWIGGDTEAFF

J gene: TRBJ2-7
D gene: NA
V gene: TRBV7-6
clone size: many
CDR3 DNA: TGTGCCAGCAGCTTAGCGGTTCGTCTAGCGCTGAGCTCCTACGAGCAGTACTTC
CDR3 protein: CASSLAVRLALSSYEQYF

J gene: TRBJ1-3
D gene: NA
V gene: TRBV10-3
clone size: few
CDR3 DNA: TGTGCCATCAGTCCCGGGACAGGAAACACCATATATTTT
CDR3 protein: CAISPGTGNTIYF

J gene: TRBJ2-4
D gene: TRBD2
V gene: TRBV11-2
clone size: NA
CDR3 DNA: TGTGCCAGCAGCTTAGATAGTAGCGGGGGGATAGCCAAAAACATTCAGTACTTC
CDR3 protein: CASSLDSSGGIAKNIQYF

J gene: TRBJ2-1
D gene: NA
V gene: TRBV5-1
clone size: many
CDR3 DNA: TGCGCCAGCAGCTTGGAACCGGCTTCTTCCTACAATGAGCAGTTCTTC
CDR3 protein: CASSLEPASSYNEQFF

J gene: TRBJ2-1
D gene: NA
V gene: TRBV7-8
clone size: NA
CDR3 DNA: TGTGCCAGCAGCCATGAACAGCTCTCCTACAATGAGCAGTTCTTC
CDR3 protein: CASSHEQLSYNEQFF

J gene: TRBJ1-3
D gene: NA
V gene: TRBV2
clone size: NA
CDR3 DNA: TGTGCCAGCAGTGAACTACTTGGTGGAAACACCATATATTTT
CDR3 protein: CASSELLGGNTIYF

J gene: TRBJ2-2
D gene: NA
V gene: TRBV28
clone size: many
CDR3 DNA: TGTGCCAGCAGGGGGGGGACACTGAACACCGGGGAGCTGTTTTTT
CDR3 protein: CASRGGTLNTGELFF

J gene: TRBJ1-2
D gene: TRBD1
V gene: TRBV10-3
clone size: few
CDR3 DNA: TGTGCCATCAGAAGCCGGGACAGTCATGGCTACACCTTC
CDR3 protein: CAIRSRDSHGYTF

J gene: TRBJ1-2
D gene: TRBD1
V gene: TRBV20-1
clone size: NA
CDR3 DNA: TGCAGTGCATCAGAGCGGGGACAGGGGTTGAACTATGGCTACACCTTC
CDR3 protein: CSASERGQGLNYGYTF

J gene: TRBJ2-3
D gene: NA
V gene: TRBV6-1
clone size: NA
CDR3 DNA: TGTGCCAGCAGACCCTTAAGGGGCCCAGATACGCAGTATTTT
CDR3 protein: CASRPLRGPDTQYF

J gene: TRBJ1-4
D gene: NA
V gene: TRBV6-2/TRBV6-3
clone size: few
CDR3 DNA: TGTGCCAGCAGTTCAGACGGAGCGTTTAATGAAAAACTGTTTTTT
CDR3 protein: CASSSDGAFNEKLFF

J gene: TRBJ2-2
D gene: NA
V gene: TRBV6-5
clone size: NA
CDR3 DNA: TGTGCCAGCAGTTACAGGTTCGGGGAGCTGTTTTTT
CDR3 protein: CASSYRFGELFF

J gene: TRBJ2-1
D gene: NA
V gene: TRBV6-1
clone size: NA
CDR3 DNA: TGTGCCAGCAGTGAAGGGAGGGGGGGCCCAAACGGGCAGTTCTTC
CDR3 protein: CASSEGRGGPNGQFF

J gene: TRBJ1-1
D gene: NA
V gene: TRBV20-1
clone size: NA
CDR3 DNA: TGCAGTGCTAGAGTGGGAGGGGTCACTGAAGCTTTCTTT
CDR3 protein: CSARVGGVTEAFF